The sequence of this T cell receptor beta chain was determined in a study of T cell responses to AZD1222 COVID-19 vaccine. Looked up from germline, CDR1 is LNHDA and CDR2 is SQIVND (reference sequence). The CDR3 contains 14 residues. Trimming pared 1 base from V and 1 base from J, leaving 8 bases between. Clones were sequenced by immunoSEQ multiplex PCR, and TCRdb holds only the in-frame ones, with some missing. The sample shows 65,000 to 80,000 clones, 83% of them seen only once. Points from the study as a whole: Unmutated regions of variants are reportedly targeted by nearly half of spike-specific TCRs. Spike as a whole was targeted by vaccine-associated CD4 TCRs, dominant at 160-218 and 743-854. Among those given AZD1222, only 6 or 7 were seropositive at baseline. There were repertoire samples only from the period after the peak T cell response.

A note on this clone: The antigen remains undetermined.

Source: peripheral blood, taken 28 days after the second AZD1222 dose. This chain joins TRBV19 and TRBJ2-7, with D possibly being TRBD1 (6 bases). This clonotype was sampled from an adult who received the AZD1222 COVID-19 vaccine. DNA of the CDR3: TGTGCCAGTAGTATAGGGGGGCCTTCCTACGAGCAGTACTTC. Amino acid sequence: CASSIGGPSYEQYF.